This paragraph reports one TCR beta chain. The antigen is not known. TCRdb's table, derived via immunoSEQ multiplex PCR, lists solely in-frame clones and lacks some. The sample records about 83,000 clones, around four fifths being singletons. This sample is part of a study of radiation and T cells in renal cell carcinoma. Findings and limits, study-wide: Top tumor clonotypes rose in blood 2 weeks post-radiation, then contracted.

Time point specified: blood 4 weeks post-SBRT, at nephrectomy. The treatment: 15 Gy SBRT to primary tumor, nephrectomy 4 weeks later. Nephrectomy followed 15 Gy stereotactic body radiation by 4 weeks. Clear cell pathology was present in this patient's renal cell carcinoma. Trimming took 0 bases from V and 10 from J, leaving 14 bases between them. This CDR3 comprises 14 residues. Germline CDR1 SGDLS, CDR2 YYNGEE. The origin of this receptor is a woman aged 60-75 years with renal cell carcinoma. This rearrangement joins TRBV9 to TRBJ2-1, with D unresolved. This material consisted of blood, taken from a patient whose treatment included radiotherapy and nephrectomy. The DNA of the CDR3 is TGTGCCAGCAGCGTAGAATTCTCGGTGCACGAGCAGTTCTTC. Amino acids: CASSVEFSVHEQFF.